This T cell receptor (beta chain) was documented in a study of T-cell memory formation after mild COVID-19. Study at large: Largely donor-specific sequence clusters came from a couple of donors. Study-wide results and limits: While clones contracting from day 15 to 85 were balanced between CD4 and CD8, later expanders leaned CD4+. Largely, contracting CD4+ clones fell within CM and EM, and contracting CD8+ clones within EMRA.

V was clipped by 0 bases and J by 8 bases, with 10 bases between them. The length of the CDR3 is 14 residues. Constant-segment primers and 5'RACE yielded cDNA libraries for TCR alpha and TCR beta, each carrying sample barcodes and UMIs. MiXCR, run by TCRdb on the 5' RACE reads, gives a single entry per CDR3 protein. The data contain 200,000 to 250,000 distinct CDR3 sequences, just over 9.5% of them seen just once; the ten biggest clones take up around 3.4%. This clonotype was detected a few times. Its antigen remains unidentified. This chain links TRBV12-3 or TRBV12-4 with TRBJ1-4, with D perhaps matching TRBD1 (6 bases). This receptor was obtained from a man aged 18-30 years who had mild COVID-19 (a few samples of this study predate the infection). Cell type and time point are not known. The sample consisted of PBMCs or a T cell subset sorted from them (not recorded which). In nucleotides, the CDR3 is TGTGCCAGCAGTTTAGCTCAGGGGAGGGAAAAACTGTTTTTT. Amino acid sequence: CASSLAQGREKLFF.